Below, 21 T cell receptor beta chains from the same sample are listed, as sequenced in a study of identical twins. TCRdb processed the 5' RACE reads anew with MiXCR; each CDR3 protein has one entry. The table has approximately 890,000 distinct CDR3 sequences, roughly an eighth seen once. This sample was also put to use in a study of yellow fever vaccine responses in identical twins.

The sample taken for sequencing was PBMCs. The source of these receptors is a woman younger than 35 in good health.

The rearrangement joins TRBV7-6 to TRBJ2-1; 13 nucleotides line up with TRBD2. CDR1 and CDR2 (germline): SGHVS, FNYEAQ. The CDR3 contains 17 residues. The junction had 9 bases not matched to a gene; V was cut back by 5 bases and J by 5 bases. CDR3 protein: CASSTRTSGSVNNEQFF. The CDR3, as DNA: TGTGCCAGCAGCACCCGGACTAGCGGGAGCGTTAACAATGAGCAGTTCTTC.

The chain recombines TRBV18 with TRBJ1-1; D remains unclear. The CDR3 sequence is 15 residues long. Between the trimmed V and J ends, which lost 1 base and 4 bases, there was a span of 13 bases. The germline CDR1 and CDR2 sequences are KGHSH and LQKENI. The CDR3 is CASSPLSRLGTEAFF. The CDR3 nucleotides are TGTGCCAGCTCACCACTCAGCCGGCTGGGCACTGAAGCTTTCTTT.

The V and J genes are TRBV2 and TRBJ1-2; perhaps TRBD1 as D (6 bases). The CDR3 has 17 residues. Deletions cut 2 bases from V and 1 base from J, with 17 bases between. The germline CDR1 and CDR2 sequences are SNHLY and FYNNEI. The CDR3: CASSERRRQAVNYGYTF. DNA of the CDR3: TGTGCCAGCAGTGAACGGCGGAGACAGGCGGTTAACTATGGCTACACCTTC.

This clonotype showed up just a few times. The CDR3: CASNRLAGAYNEQFF. In DNA, the CDR3 is TGTGCCAGCAACCGACTAGCGGGAGCCTACAATGAGCAGTTCTTC. The chain employs TRBV2 and TRBJ2-1, with TRBD2 matching over 12 bases. From germline, CDR1 is SNHLY and CDR2 FYNNEI. V was clipped by 7 bases and J by 2 bases; unmatched bases: 3. The CDR3 spans 15 residues.

The rearrangement joins TRBV6-5 to TRBJ2-1; 10 bases map to TRBD2. The CDR3 spans 15 residues. V gave up 3 bases and J gave up 8 bases; unmatched junction bases: 7. Germline CDR1 MNHEY, CDR2 SVGAGI. Here the CDR3 DNA reads TGTGCCAGCAGTTATAGGCTAGCGGGAGACCATGAGCAGTTCTTC. It encodes CASSYRLAGDHEQFF.

This chain uses TRBV4-2 with TRBJ2-5, with D possibly being TRBD1 or TRBD2 (5 bases each). Germline V gene sequence: CDR1 LGHNA, CDR2 YNFKEQ. This CDR3 has 16 amino acids. The V end lost 0 bases, the J end lost 4 bases, and 15 bases lay between the germline ends. The CDR3 bases are TGTGCCAGCAGCCAAGATCCAGGGACGAACGTAGAGACCCAGTACTTC. Protein: CASSQDPGTNVETQYF.

This CDR3 reads CATSDLPARGKEQYF. CDR3 nucleotide sequence: TGTGCCACCAGTGATTTGCCAGCCCGGGGTAAAGAGCAGTACTTC. The J gene is TRBJ2-7, the V gene TRBV24-1, with D perhaps TRBD2 (5 bases). CDR3 length: 15 residues. Deletions cut 0 bases from V and 7 bases from J, with 15 bases between. Germline lookup yields CDR1 KGHDR and CDR2 SFDVKD.

This clonotype came up a few times. V gene TRBV28 combines with J gene TRBJ2-7; 12 bases are shared with TRBD1. Germline CDR1 MDHEN, CDR2 SYDVKM. The CDR3 extends over 15 amino acids. With V trimmed by 7 bases and J by 5 bases, 9 bases remained unmatched. The CDR3 DNA reads TGTGCCAGCACAAGCGCGGGACAGGGGGCCAACGAGCAGTACTTC. Encoded protein: CASTSAGQGANEQYF. The full variable domain, with the rest looked up from reference TRBV28 and TRBJ2-7, is DVKVTQSSRYLVKRTGEKVFLECVQDMDHENMFWYRQDPGLGLRLIYFSYDVKMKEKGDIPEGYSVSREKKERFSLILESASTNQTSMYLCASTSAGQGANEQYFGPGTRLTVT.

This clonotype was counted at least ten times. V gene TRBV10-3 combines with J gene TRBJ2-1; TRBD2 aligns across 7 bases. Trimming removed 2 bases from V and 5 bases from J; junction bases left unmatched: 9. Germline loops: CDR1 ENHRY, CDR2 SYGVKD. CDR3 length equals 16 residues. CDR3 DNA sequence: TGTGCCATCAGTGAGGCGACCGGGACTACACACAATGAGCAGTTCTTC. The encoded protein is CAISEATGTTHNEQFF.

This clonotype has a handful of counts. The chain uses TRBV27 and TRBJ1-1, with D possibly being TRBD1 (6 bases). This CDR3 has 15 residues. Trimming left V 2 bases short and J 5 bases short, with 15 bases between. The germline gives CDR1 MNHEY, CDR2 SMNVEV (reference sequence). The CDR3: CASSLNGGAATEAFF. CDR3 coding DNA: TGTGCCAGCAGTTTAAATGGGGGGGCTGCTACTGAAGCTTTCTTT.

The chain has TRBV1 and TRBJ2-1; the table gives TRBD1 as D, unverified against the DNA. TRBV1 corresponds to a pseudogene. The CDR3 length is 20 residues. The CDR3 bases are TGCACCAGCAGCCAAGATGGGAGAGCCCCCTTCGCAAGCTCCTACAATGAGCAGTTCTTC. Its translation: CTSSQDGRAPFASSYNEQFF.

This CDR3 is CSAPHTSAPTDTQYF. CDR3 nucleotide sequence: TGCAGTGCTCCGCATACCTCCGCCCCCACAGATACGCAGTATTTT. V gene TRBV20-1 combines with J gene TRBJ2-3; D gene unclear. CDR1 DFQATT and CDR2 SNEGSKA come from the germline V gene (reference sequence). Deletions cut 5 bases from V and 2 bases from J, with 17 bases between. The CDR3 is 15 residues long.

This clonotype turned up a few times. This chain connects TRBV20-1 to TRBJ2-2; D might be TRBD1 or TRBD2, each matching 9 bases. CDR3 length: 15 residues. Germline CDR1 is DFQATT and CDR2 is SNEGSKA (reference sequence). The V and J ends lost 6 bases and 8 bases respectively, with 22 bases between them. The CDR3 DNA reads as TGCAGTGCCCTAGCGGGACAGGGTTCGGTGGGGGAGCTGTTTTTT. Encoded protein: CSALAGQGSVGELFF.

This rearrangement joins TRBV4-1 to TRBJ1-1; TRBD1 is a possible D gene (6 bases). V was clipped by 5 bases and J by 4 bases, with 14 bases between them. The CDR3 length is 14 residues. The germline gives CDR1 MGHRA, CDR2 YSYEKL. The CDR3 nucleotides read TGCGCCAGCAGCTCCGAGGGGGGGTTCACTGAAGCTTTCTTT. It codes for CASSSEGGFTEAFF.

This clonotype has more than one count but fewer than ten. J is TRBJ2-1 and V is TRBV5-1; possible D gene TRBD1, 5 bases. This CDR3 comprises 17 residues. The V gene lost 2 bases and the J gene lost 5 bases, with 20 bases spanning the gap. From germline, CDR1 is SGHRS and CDR2 YFSETQ. CDR3 DNA sequence: TGCGCCAGCAGCTTTAGGCCAGGCCAGGGAAATGACAATGAGCAGTTCTTC. Translating gives CASSFRPGQGNDNEQFF.

The rearrangement links TRBV5-1 to TRBJ2-1; no clear D. V was trimmed by 0 bases and J by 12 bases, leaving 13 bases between them. Germline V gene sequence: CDR1 SGHRS, CDR2 YFSETQ. The CDR3 loop spans 13 amino acids. The CDR3 loop is CASSLARQDWQFF. CDR3 bases: TGCGCCAGCAGCTTGGCCAGGCAGGATTGGCAGTTCTTC.

The V gene is TRBV13, the J gene TRBJ2-3; 15 bases match TRBD2. CDR1 is PRHDT, CDR2 FYEKMQ, per germline (reference sequence). V trimming: 4 bases; J trimming: 2 bases; junction bases outside the gene matches: 10. The CDR3 extends over 19 amino acids. The CDR3 DNA reads as TGTGCCAGCAGCTCCCGGACTAGCGGGGGGGTTGGGGCCACAGATACGCAGTATTTT. Its translation: CASSSRTSGGVGATDTQYF.

The rearrangement joins TRBV10-3 to TRBJ1-1, with D tentatively TRBD1 (6 bases). Trimming took off 6 bases at V and 3 bases at J, with 14 bases between the two ends. The CDR3 loop spans 14 amino acids. The germline CDR1 and CDR2 sequences are ENHRY and SYGVKD. DNA of the CDR3: TGTGCCATCAGGGTACAGGGATTCGACACTGAAGCTTTCTTT. Translating it yields CAIRVQGFDTEAFF.

This clonotype has only a few counts. CDR3 in DNA: TGTGCCAGCAGCCAAGTGGGACTAGAACAAGAGACCCAGTACTTC. It is translated as CASSQVGLEQETQYF. The chain recombines TRBV3-1 with TRBJ2-5; 8 positions match TRBD2. The CDR3 loop spans 15 amino acids. The J segment lost 2 bases and the V segment lost 1 base, leaving 3 bases of the junction unmatched. Germline V gives CDR1 LGHDT, CDR2 YNNKEL (reference sequence).

The rearrangement joins TRBV6-2 or TRBV6-3 to TRBJ1-5; 7 bases map to TRBD1. Germline V gene lookup returns CDR1 MNHEY and CDR2 SVGEGT. Trimming removed 7 bases from V and 2 bases from J; junction bases left unmatched: 11. This CDR3 is built from 16 residues. The CDR3 spells CASNHRGRSGNQPQHF. CDR3 nucleotides: TGTGCCAGCAACCACAGGGGCCGCTCCGGCAATCAGCCCCAGCATTTT.

The rearrangement joins TRBV28 to TRBJ2-1, with 8 bases aligning to TRBD1. CDR1 and CDR2 from the germline V gene are MDHEN and SYDVKM. J lost 8 bases, V lost 3 bases, and 9 bases had no gene match. This CDR3 region has 15 residues. CDR3 nucleotides: TGTGCCAGCAGTTTCCGGACAGGGTATCGGCATGAGCAGTTCTTC. This codes for CASSFRTGYRHEQFF.